These 24 T cell receptor beta chains originate from one sample sequenced in a study of T cells in Graves' hyperthyroidism and ophthalmopathy. The investigators amplified TCR beta CDR3 regions from RNA transcripts. A first-round RT-PCR of the TCR CDR3 used the HTBI primer set. TCRdb reprocessed the multiplex PCR reads via MiXCR and lists one record per CDR3 protein. This sample has about 96,000 distinct CDR3 sequences; approximately 56% occur once, and the top ten carry around 27%. Material: blood. These receptors were collected from a woman aged 40 to 49 with Graves' hyperthyroidism.

This clonotype is classed as medium-sized. The gene calls are TRBV6-5 and TRBJ2-5; D perhaps matches TRBD1 (6 bases). The CDR3 is made up of 14 amino acids. Germline CDR1 and CDR2: MNHEY and SVGAGI. Trimming took 5 bases from V and 0 from J, leaving 10 bases between them. DNA of the CDR3: TGTGCCAGCAGTCTAAGGGGGTACCAAGAGACCCAGTACTTC. Its protein is CASSLRGYQETQYF.

The table lists this clonotype with many counts. The chain is built from TRBV10-3 and TRBJ2-5; D is perhaps TRBD2 (5 bases). Between the trimmed V and J ends, which lost 2 bases and 3 bases, there was a span of 13 bases. Germline CDR1 and CDR2: ENHRY and SYGVKD. The CDR3 is 15 residues long. The CDR3 loop is CAISEGELGKETQYF. In DNA, the CDR3 is TGTGCCATCAGTGAGGGGGAGTTGGGTAAAGAGACCCAGTACTTC.

Worth noting for this clonotype: Just one base apart from a much larger clone, this may be a read error. V and J are TRBV6-6 and TRBJ1-1; possibly TRBD1 for D (5 bases). Germline V gene sequence: CDR1 MNHNY, CDR2 SVGAGI (reference sequence). Between the trimmed V and J ends, which lost 8 bases and 5 bases, there was a span of 9 bases. The CDR3 is made up of 11 amino acids. The CDR3 DNA follows: TGTGCCAGCGAGGGGTTGACTGAAGCTTTCTTT. Protein product: CASEGLTEAFF.

The V gene is TRBV2, the J gene TRBJ1-2, with D unresolved. CDR1 SNHLY and CDR2 FYNNEI come from the germline V gene. Trimming removed 7 bases from V and 4 bases from J, with 16 bases in between. The CDR3 spans 14 residues. The CDR3: CASTPWEGPYGYTF. The CDR3 nucleotides are TGTGCCAGCACCCCCTGGGAGGGTCCCTATGGCTACACCTTC.

The V and J genes are TRBV12-3 or TRBV12-4 and TRBJ1-4; 10 bases line up with TRBD1. Trimming cost V 5 bases and J 12 bases; bases outside gene matches: 3. CDR3 size: 12 residues. In nucleotides, the CDR3 is TGTGCCAGCAGTACGGGGACAGGGGAACTGTTTTTT. It specifies CASSTGTGELFF.

This chain connects TRBV29-1 to TRBJ2-7; possibly TRBD2 for D (10 bases). Germline CDR1 reads SQVTM; CDR2 reads ANQGSEA. The CDR3 consists of 17 residues. V was clipped by 6 bases and J by 2 bases, with 26 bases between them. DNA for the CDR3: TGCAGCGTCATAACTAGCGGGACAGGGCCATCGACCTACGAGCAGTACTTC. Protein product: CSVITSGTGPSTYEQYF.

The V call is TRBV2, the J call TRBJ1-2; a possible D gene is TRBD1 (5 bases). The CDR3 covers 14 residues. Germline assignment: CDR1 SNHLY and CDR2 FYNNEI. V lost 6 bases, J lost 8 bases, and 19 bases lay in between. In nucleotides, the CDR3 is TGTGCCAGCAGGGCAGGGATGGGTGTGCAGGGCTACACCTTC. Translated: CASRAGMGVQGYTF.

Ten or more counts support this clonotype. The chain couples TRBV6-5 to TRBJ2-7; 14 positions agree with TRBD2. Germline V gene sequence: CDR1 MNHEY, CDR2 SVGAGI. The CDR3 totals 16 residues. Trimming at V came to 10 bases and at J to 6 bases, leaving 14 bases not matched to a gene. The CDR3 sequence is CATPRLAGGPPSEQYF. CDR3 bases: TGTGCCACCCCCAGACTAGCGGGAGGGCCTCCGAGCGAGCAGTACTTC.

This clonotype was recorded many times. This chain uses TRBV15 with TRBJ2-3, with D perhaps TRBD2 (5 bases). Germline V gene sequence: CDR1 LNHNV, CDR2 YYDKDF (reference sequence). V gave up 0 bases and J gave up 6 bases, with 10 bases separating them. This CDR3 is 14 amino acids long. CDR3 DNA sequence: TGTGCCACCAGCAGAGATCAGCGAGGGGATACGCAGTATTTT. Translated: CATSRDQRGDTQYF. Full variable domain (remainder filled in from reference TRBV15 and TRBJ2-3): DAMVIQNPRYQVTQFGKPVTLSCSQTLNHNVMYWYQQKSSQAPKLLFHYYDKDFNNEADTPDNFQSRRPNTSFCFLDIRSPGLGDTAMYLCATSRDQRGDTQYFGPGTRLTVL.

The chain couples TRBV5-1 to TRBJ1-5; tentative D call: TRBD1 (6 bases). Looked up from germline, CDR1 is SGHRS and CDR2 is YFSETQ. The CDR3 covers 14 residues. Trimming took off 2 bases at V and 11 bases at J, with 17 bases between the two ends. The CDR3 bases are TGCGCCAGCAGCTTCGGGGGGCTACAAGAGACCCAGCATTTT. It translates to CASSFGGLQETQHF. Full variable domain (outside the CDR3, taken from reference TRBV5-1 and TRBJ1-5): KAGVTQTPRYLIKTRGQQVTLSCSPISGHRSVSWYQQTPGQGLQFLFEYFSETQRNKGNFPGRFSGRQFSNSRSEMNVSTLELGDSALYLCASSFGGLQETQHFGDGTRLSIL.

The table lists this clonotype with a count of one. This chain uses TRBV7-2 with TRBJ1-2; tentatively, D is TRBD1 (5 bases). CDR1 and CDR2 (germline): SGHTA, FQGNSA. V lost 4 bases, J lost 6 bases, and 12 bases lay in between. The CDR3 has 13 amino acids. CDR3 sequence reads: CASSSGGEDGYTF. As DNA, the CDR3 is TGTGCCAGCAGCTCGGGGGGGGAAGATGGCTACACCTTC.

This clonotype came up many times. The chain couples TRBV6-5 to TRBJ1-2; TRBD1 might be the D (6 bases). This CDR3 comprises 16 residues. V was trimmed by 1 base and J by 4 bases, leaving 16 bases between them. The germline V gene encodes CDR1 MNHEY and CDR2 SVGAGI. CDR3 sequence reads: CASSYYLPGDGYGYTF. The CDR3 DNA reads TGTGCCAGCAGTTACTACCTCCCAGGGGATGGCTATGGCTACACCTTC.

This clonotype was counted at least ten times. The chain uses TRBV7-2 and TRBJ2-2; TRBD1 might be the D (5 bases). Germline values: CDR1 SGHTA, CDR2 FQGNSA. The CDR3 length is 15 residues. V lost 8 bases and J 8 bases, leaving 21 bases between the germline ends. The CDR3 spells CASSPRQPPTGELFF. As DNA, the CDR3 is TGTGCCAGCTCACCAAGACAGCCCCCTACTGGGGAGCTGTTTTTT.

This clonotype was found a few times. The rearrangement links TRBV10-3 to TRBJ2-5; 9 nucleotides agree with TRBD1. CDR1 and CDR2 (germline): ENHRY, SYGVKD. The CDR3 is made up of 13 amino acids. J was trimmed by 6 bases and V by 6 bases; bases with no gene match: 5. In DNA form, the CDR3 reads TGTGCCATCAGCACAGGGGGCGGGAAGACCCAGTACTTC. This translates into CAISTGGGKTQYF.

The rearrangement uses TRBV6-1 and TRBJ1-2; 8 bases are a match to TRBD1. The CDR3 spans 13 residues. CDR1 is MNHNS and CDR2 is SASEGT in the germline V gene. Unmatched junction bases numbered 7, after V lost 9 bases and J lost 4 bases. The CDR3 nucleotides read TGTGCCAGTAGACAGGGGCTGGGCTATGGCTACACCTTC. Its protein is CASRQGLGYGYTF.

On this clonotype: A junction end diverges from the germline sequence, so it may reflect a read error. The chain couples TRBV7-9 to TRBJ2-2, with TRBD1 matching 10 bases. Germline values: CDR1 SEHNR, CDR2 FQNEAQ (reference sequence). The CDR3 loop spans 17 amino acids. The CDR3 DNA reads TGCGCCAGCAGCCGAGCTACCGGGACAGGGGCGAACGGGGAGCTGTTTTTT. Its protein product is CASSRATGTGANGELFF.

This clonotype was recorded at least ten times. This CDR3 reads CASSDPGRRNTEAFF. The DNA for the CDR3 is TGTGCCAGCAGTGATCCGGGGAGGAGGAACACTGAAGCTTTCTTT. V and J are TRBV2 and TRBJ1-1; D is ambiguous. The CDR3 is 15 amino acids. V was shortened by 3 bases and J by 1 base, with 12 bases between the two germline ends. Germline V lookup: CDR1 SNHLY, CDR2 FYNNEI.

In its sample, this clonotype was seen a few times. This chain links TRBV10-2 with TRBJ1-2; no clear D. This CDR3 is 12 amino acids long. The V gene lost 4 bases and the J gene lost 3 bases, with 6 bases spanning the gap. CDR1 and CDR2 from the germline V gene are WSHSY and SAAADI. CDR3 coding DNA: TGCGCCAGCAGTGGTGCTTACTATGGCTACACCTTC. Its protein is CASSGAYYGYTF.

The chain employs TRBV29-1 and TRBJ1-5; 11 bases are a match to TRBD1. The CDR3 is 13 residues long. The germline V gene encodes CDR1 SQVTM and CDR2 ANQGSEA. The CDR3 sequence: CDAGQGGDQPQHF. Written as DNA, the CDR3 is TGCGACGCGGGACAGGGGGGTGATCAGCCCCAGCATTTT.

J is TRBJ1-4 and V is TRBV2, with 9 bases matching TRBD1. The germline CDR1 and CDR2 sequences are SNHLY and FYNNEI. The CDR3 has 14 amino acids. V shed 4 bases, J shed 8 bases, and the junction held 5 bases outside the gene matches. In nucleotides, the CDR3 is TGTGCCAGCAGTGGGCGGGACAGGGACGAAAAACTGTTTTTT. It yields the protein CASSGRDRDEKLFF.

This clonotype came up once. The chain couples TRBV20-1 to TRBJ1-6; the match to TRBD1 covers 8 bases. The CDR3 spans 12 residues. V gave up 5 bases and J gave up 12 bases; unmatched junction bases: 6. Germline CDR1 DFQATT, CDR2 SNEGSKA (reference sequence). The CDR3: CSAGTGHKPLHF. The CDR3 bases are TGCAGTGCTGGGACAGGCCATAAACCCCTCCACTTT.

In regard to this clonotype: The missing conserved phenylalanine or tryptophan at the end of this CDR3 makes a read error likely. It is unclear where the CDR3 begins or ends on the DNA, so no DNA is shown, and the CDR3 is as TCRdb lists it. The J gene is TRBJ1-4, the V gene TRBV7-9; the table's D call TRBD1 went unverified against the DNA. From its first to its last residue, the CDR3 has 9 amino acids. Germline lookup yields CDR1 SEHNR and CDR2 FQNEAQ (reference sequence). CDR3: CASSFLGQS.

This clonotype was picked up one time. V gene TRBV24-1 combines with J gene TRBJ2-7; 9 bases are shared with TRBD1. This CDR3 contains 13 residues. Germline CDR1 is KGHDR and CDR2 is SFDVKD. Trimming at V came to 10 bases and at J to 3 bases, leaving 6 bases not matched to a gene. The CDR3 is CATARTGVYEQYF. The CDR3 DNA sequence: TGTGCCACAGCCCGGACAGGGGTCTACGAGCAGTACTTC.

On this clonotype: This may arise from a read error, as a much more abundant clone is one base away. The V and J genes are TRBV7-9 and TRBJ1-1, with D possibly matching TRBD1 (5 bases). Trimming pared 5 bases from V and 4 bases from J, leaving 17 bases between. The CDR3 totals 15 residues. Germline CDR1 is SEHNR and CDR2 is FQNEAQ (reference sequence). CDR3 region: CASSRGGGMSTEAFF. The CDR3, as DNA: TGTGCCAGCAGCCGCGGGGGGGGGATGAGCACTGAAGCTTTCTTT. The complete variable domain, with remaining parts taken from reference TRBV7-9 and TRBJ1-1, reads DTGVSQNPRHKITKRGQNVTFRCDPISEHNRLYWYRQTLGQGPEFLTYFQNEAQLEKSRLLSDRFSAERPKGSFSTLEIQRTEQGDSAMYLCASSRGGGMSTEAFFGQGTRLTVV.